A single sample is the source of the 19 T cell receptor beta chains below, sequenced in a study of blood T cell repertoires in COVID-19. Assay used: immunoSEQ multiplex PCR; TCRdb lists only in-frame clones, some missing. The sample lists about 160,000 clones, almost 85% occurring once. Input material: peripheral blood. The receptors come from a man younger than 30 with active or convalescent COVID-19.

The V and J genes are TRBV5-4 and TRBJ1-1, with 9 bases identical to TRBD1. CDR3 length equals 15 residues. V shed 3 bases and J 1 base; nucleotides not matched to a gene: 4. Germline-derived CDR1 and CDR2 are SGHNT and YYREEE (reference sequence). CDR3 in amino acids: CASSWGQGKNTEAFF. Here the CDR3 DNA reads TGTGCCAGCAGCTGGGGACAGGGAAAGAACACTGAAGCTTTCTTT. The complete variable domain, with remaining parts taken from reference TRBV5-4 and TRBJ1-1, reads ETGVTQSPTHLIKTRGQQVTLRCSSQSGHNTVSWYQQALGQGPQFIFQYYREEENGRGNFPPRFSGLQFPNYSSELNVNALELDDSALYLCASSWGQGKNTEAFFGQGTRLTVV.

The chain carries TRBV19 and TRBJ2-5; 10 positions match TRBD1. Germline-derived CDR1 and CDR2 are LNHDA and SQIVND (reference sequence). This CDR3 spans 17 amino acids. V dropped 4 bases and J dropped 4; count of bases not matched to a gene: 12. For the CDR3, the DNA is TGTGCCAGTAGTAATAACGCTCGACAGGGGGCGAGAGAGACCCAGTACTTC. Its translation: CASSNNARQGARETQYF.

In its sample, this clone was seen a few times. This chain joins TRBV10-3 and TRBJ2-7; D may be TRBD1 (5 bases). The CDR3 is 14 residues long. Trimming removed 3 bases at V and 0 bases at J, with 9 bases between. Germline V gives CDR1 ENHRY, CDR2 SYGVKD. The DNA for the CDR3 is TGTGCCATCAGTGAACAGGTAAACTCCTACGAGCAGTACTTC. Encoded protein: CAISEQVNSYEQYF.

The chain employs TRBV18 and TRBJ2-1; 9 nucleotides align to TRBD1. CDR3 size: 16 residues. The V gene's germline CDR1 is KGHSH and CDR2 LQKENI. Trimming at V came to 5 bases and at J to 2 bases, leaving 7 bases not matched to a gene. This chain's CDR3 is CASSATGQGTYNEQFF. DNA for the CDR3: TGTGCCAGCTCAGCAACGGGACAGGGAACCTACAATGAGCAGTTCTTC.

DNA for the CDR3: TGTGCCAGCAGTGAATTGGACAGAGCCTACGAGCAGTACTTC. This gives the protein CASSELDRAYEQYF. The J gene is TRBJ2-7, the V gene TRBV25-1, with TRBD1 as a possible D gene (6 bases). This CDR3 has 14 residues. Germline V gene data show CDR1 as MGHDK and CDR2 as SYGVNS. V gave up 1 base and J gave up 2 bases, with 9 bases separating them.

The gene calls are TRBV4-1 and TRBJ1-2; 8 bases line up with TRBD1. Germline-derived CDR1 and CDR2 are MGHRA and YSYEKL. V shed 0 bases and J 3 bases; nucleotides not matched to a gene: 6. This CDR3 is 16 amino acids long. CDR3 coding DNA: TGCGCCAGCAGCCAAGACAGGGGGCGTCCCCACTATGGCTACACCTTC. Encoded protein: CASSQDRGRPHYGYTF.

This chain uses TRBV6-1 with TRBJ1-2; TRBD1 agrees at 7 bases. CDR1 MNHNS and CDR2 SASEGT come from the germline V gene. The CDR3 is 13 residues long. V shed 5 bases and J 6 bases; nucleotides not matched to a gene: 6. Here the CDR3 reads CASSPGQSDGYTF. Here the CDR3 DNA reads TGTGCCAGCAGTCCGGGACAGTCCGATGGCTACACCTTC.

The rearrangement uses TRBV4-3 and TRBJ2-5; maybe TRBD1 (6 bases). The V and J ends lost 4 bases and 2 bases respectively, with 11 bases between them. Germline-derived CDR1 and CDR2 are LGHNA and YSLEER. The CDR3 is 14 amino acids. The CDR3 DNA reads TGCGCCAGCAGCCTAAAGACAGGTCAAGAGACCCAGTACTTC. Amino acid sequence: CASSLKTGQETQYF.

The V and J genes are TRBV7-9 and TRBJ1-1; tentative D call: TRBD1 (5 bases). The CDR3 contains 14 residues. Germline CDR1 is SEHNR and CDR2 is FQNEAQ (reference sequence). V was trimmed by 5 bases and J by 3 bases, leaving 13 bases between them. CDR3 nucleotides: TGTGCCAGCAGCCCAGCGGGGGGGTACACTGAAGCTTTCTTT. Translation: CASSPAGGYTEAFF. Drawing the rest from reference TRBV7-9 and TRBJ1-1, the complete variable domain is DTGVSQNPRHKITKRGQNVTFRCDPISEHNRLYWYRQTLGQGPEFLTYFQNEAQLEKSRLLSDRFSAERPKGSFSTLEIQRTEQGDSAMYLCASSPAGGYTEAFFGQGTRLTVV.

This chain uses TRBV6-5 with TRBJ2-7; TRBD2 is a possible D gene (5 bases). This CDR3 region has 12 residues. Per germline, CDR1 MNHEY and CDR2 SVGAGI. V was shortened by 8 bases and J by 7 bases, with 15 bases between the two germline ends. The CDR3: CASQRVPGEQYF. CDR3 coding DNA: TGTGCCAGCCAAAGGGTTCCGGGGGAGCAGTACTTC.

The chain has TRBV5-1 and TRBJ1-1; 8 bases match TRBD1. The CDR3 runs 15 residues. Looked up from germline, CDR1 is SGHRS and CDR2 is YFSETQ. V dropped 4 bases and J dropped 4; count of bases not matched to a gene: 9. CDR3 nucleotides: TGCGCCAGCAGCGGAACAGGGGGATCCGGCACTGAAGCTTTCTTT. It yields the protein CASSGTGGSGTEAFF.

The chain is built from TRBV6-2 or TRBV6-3 and TRBJ2-1, with a weak D call TRBD1 (6 bases). Germline CDR1 MNHEY, CDR2 SVGEGT. Trimming stripped 2 bases from V and 0 bases from J, with 17 bases between. The CDR3 length is 18 residues. CDR3 coding DNA: TGTGCCAGCAGTTACACCGCCCGGGACACCAGCTCCTACAATGAGCAGTTCTTC. Translated, it gives CASSYTARDTSSYNEQFF.

The rearrangement uses TRBV19 and TRBJ2-2; D is possibly TRBD2 (6 bases). Trimming cost V 5 bases and J 7 bases, with 14 bases left between them. Looked up from germline, CDR1 is LNHDA and CDR2 is SQIVND (reference sequence). The CDR3 runs to 14 residues. CDR3 bases: TGTGCCAGTAGTGAACTGAGGGGAGGCGGGGAGCTGTTTTTT. It codes for CASSELRGGGELFF.

The table lists this clone with a few counts. V usage is TRBV9 and J usage is TRBJ2-1; D remains unclear. The germline gives CDR1 SGDLS, CDR2 YYNGEE. Trimming took 5 bases from V and 4 from J, leaving 16 bases between them. CDR3 length: 15 residues. The CDR3 here is CASRVPFDNYNEQFF. DNA for the CDR3: TGTGCCAGCAGGGTCCCGTTTGACAATTACAATGAGCAGTTCTTC.

The count of this clone is one. This chain links TRBV7-2 with TRBJ2-1; TRBD2 matches 9 bases. In germline, CDR1 is SGHTA, CDR2 FQGNSA. The CDR3 spans 15 residues. After removal of 5 bases from V and 4 bases from J, the junction contained 6 bases not matched to a gene. The CDR3 here is CASSPTSGIYNEQFF. CDR3 DNA: TGTGCCAGCAGCCCGACTAGCGGAATATACAATGAGCAGTTCTTC.

The J gene is TRBJ2-7, the V gene TRBV3-1 (or the pseudogene TRBV3-2); 8 bases match TRBD1. The CDR3 covers 15 residues. J was trimmed by 1 base and V by 3 bases; bases with no gene match: 5. Per germline, CDR1 LGHDT and CDR2 YNNKEL (reference sequence). The CDR3 loop reads CASSQAGQGSYEQYF. The CDR3 DNA sequence: TGTGCCAGCAGCCAGGCCGGACAGGGATCCTACGAGCAGTACTTC.

This chain uses TRBV5-8 with TRBJ2-3; D is unresolved. V lost 4 bases and J 7 bases, leaving 7 bases between the germline ends. CDR1 and CDR2 from the germline V gene are SGHTS and YDEGEE. The CDR3 is 11 residues long. The DNA for the CDR3 is TGTGCCAGCAGCAAGCCTTATACGCAGTATTTT. Protein: CASSKPYTQYF.

This clone was counted a single time. J is TRBJ2-5 and V is TRBV10-1; 9 positions match TRBD2. The CDR3 is made up of 15 amino acids. In germline, CDR1 is WNHNN, CDR2 SYGVQD (reference sequence). Trimming cost V 2 bases and J 4 bases; bases outside gene matches: 5. This CDR3 reads CASSERLAGTETQYF. In DNA form, the CDR3 reads TGCGCCAGCAGTGAGCGGCTAGCGGGGACAGAGACCCAGTACTTC.

The rearrangement joins TRBV4-3 to TRBJ1-1, with D maybe TRBD1 (6 bases). Trimming took 0 bases from V and 6 from J, leaving 20 bases between them. The V gene's germline CDR1 is LGHNA and CDR2 YSLEER. This CDR3 comprises 17 residues. CDR3: CASSQDFGGANYPEAFF. For the CDR3, the DNA is TGCGCCAGCAGCCAAGATTTCGGGGGGGCCAACTACCCTGAAGCTTTCTTT.